This T cell receptor (beta chain) was recorded in a study of naive and memory T cell subsets. This clonotype appeared many times. Its antigen is not identified. Amplification of ligated cDNA took four PCR rounds with SP2 and nested alpha and beta constant primers. For blood and skin samples, reverse transcription used TCR alpha and beta constant primers. TCRdb reanalysed the 5' RACE reads using MiXCR and keeps one entry per CDR3 protein. The table records 32,000 or so distinct CDR3 sequences, approximately 15% of them present only once. Study results and limitations: This RNA-based method may be sensitive to activation-related transcript changes.

The germline gives CDR1 SNHLY, CDR2 FYNNEI. CDR3 length equals 13 residues. V shed 2 bases and J shed 2 bases, with 7 bases lying between them. A UMI-containing oligonucleotide was joined by 3' ligation to the TCR cDNA template. RNA was extracted from 2.5 ml of whole blood of healthy adults. The V and J genes are TRBV2 and TRBJ2-7, with a tentative D call TRBD1 (5 bases). The receptor was derived from a female donor in good health. The CDR3 protein is CASSEQGPYEQYF. CDR3 nucleotide sequence: TGTGCCAGCAGTGAACAGGGCCCCTACGAGCAGTACTTC.